This TCR beta chain was found in a study of blood T cell repertoires in COVID-19. Overall study context: Samples came from the United States, Italy and Spain, spanning acute and convalescent COVID-19. T cells, B-cell-depleted T cells, or PBMCs provided the cDNA or gDNA that served as material.

Seattle-derived patients entered the study during active infection and were followed longitudinally. Germline assignment: CDR1 SGHVS and CDR2 FQNEAQ. Trimming took off 9 bases at V and 2 bases at J, with 16 bases between the two ends. This CDR3 contains 14 residues. Authors' analysis steps: Estimated nucleated cell counts came from reference gene primer amplification. Libraries were prepared by immunoSEQ multiplex PCR; TCRdb keeps only in-frame clonotypes and omits some of them. D and trimming come from the DNA, and the V and J calls and clone size come from that table. The sample contains about 200,000 clones, over 75% of which appear only once.

This clonotype was sampled from a man aged 50-59 years with COVID-19, enrolled during active disease. The rearrangement uses TRBV7-8 and TRBJ1-2; D may be TRBD1 (6 bases). The sequenced material came from peripheral blood. CDR3 in DNA: TGTGCCAGTCTCCGGGAGGGGGGAAACTATGGCTACACCTTC. It specifies CASLREGGNYGYTF. Combining the CDR3 with reference TRBV7-8 and TRBJ1-2 gives the whole variable domain GAGVSQSPRYKVAKRGQDVALRCDPISGHVSLFWYQQALGQGPEFLTYFQNEAQLDKSGLPSDRFFAERPEGSVSTLKIQRTQQEDSAVYLCASLREGGNYGYTFGSGTRLTVV.